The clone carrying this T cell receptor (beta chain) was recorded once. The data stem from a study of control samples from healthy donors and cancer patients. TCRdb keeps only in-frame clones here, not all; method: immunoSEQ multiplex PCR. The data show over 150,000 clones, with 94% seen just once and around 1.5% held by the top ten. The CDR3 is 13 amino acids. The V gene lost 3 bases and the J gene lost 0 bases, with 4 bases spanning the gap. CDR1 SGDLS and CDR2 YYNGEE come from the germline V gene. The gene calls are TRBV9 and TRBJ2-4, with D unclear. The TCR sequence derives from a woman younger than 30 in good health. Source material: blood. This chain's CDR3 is CASSGLAKNIQYF. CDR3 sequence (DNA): TGTGCCAGCAGCGGACTAGCCAAAAACATTCAGTACTTC.